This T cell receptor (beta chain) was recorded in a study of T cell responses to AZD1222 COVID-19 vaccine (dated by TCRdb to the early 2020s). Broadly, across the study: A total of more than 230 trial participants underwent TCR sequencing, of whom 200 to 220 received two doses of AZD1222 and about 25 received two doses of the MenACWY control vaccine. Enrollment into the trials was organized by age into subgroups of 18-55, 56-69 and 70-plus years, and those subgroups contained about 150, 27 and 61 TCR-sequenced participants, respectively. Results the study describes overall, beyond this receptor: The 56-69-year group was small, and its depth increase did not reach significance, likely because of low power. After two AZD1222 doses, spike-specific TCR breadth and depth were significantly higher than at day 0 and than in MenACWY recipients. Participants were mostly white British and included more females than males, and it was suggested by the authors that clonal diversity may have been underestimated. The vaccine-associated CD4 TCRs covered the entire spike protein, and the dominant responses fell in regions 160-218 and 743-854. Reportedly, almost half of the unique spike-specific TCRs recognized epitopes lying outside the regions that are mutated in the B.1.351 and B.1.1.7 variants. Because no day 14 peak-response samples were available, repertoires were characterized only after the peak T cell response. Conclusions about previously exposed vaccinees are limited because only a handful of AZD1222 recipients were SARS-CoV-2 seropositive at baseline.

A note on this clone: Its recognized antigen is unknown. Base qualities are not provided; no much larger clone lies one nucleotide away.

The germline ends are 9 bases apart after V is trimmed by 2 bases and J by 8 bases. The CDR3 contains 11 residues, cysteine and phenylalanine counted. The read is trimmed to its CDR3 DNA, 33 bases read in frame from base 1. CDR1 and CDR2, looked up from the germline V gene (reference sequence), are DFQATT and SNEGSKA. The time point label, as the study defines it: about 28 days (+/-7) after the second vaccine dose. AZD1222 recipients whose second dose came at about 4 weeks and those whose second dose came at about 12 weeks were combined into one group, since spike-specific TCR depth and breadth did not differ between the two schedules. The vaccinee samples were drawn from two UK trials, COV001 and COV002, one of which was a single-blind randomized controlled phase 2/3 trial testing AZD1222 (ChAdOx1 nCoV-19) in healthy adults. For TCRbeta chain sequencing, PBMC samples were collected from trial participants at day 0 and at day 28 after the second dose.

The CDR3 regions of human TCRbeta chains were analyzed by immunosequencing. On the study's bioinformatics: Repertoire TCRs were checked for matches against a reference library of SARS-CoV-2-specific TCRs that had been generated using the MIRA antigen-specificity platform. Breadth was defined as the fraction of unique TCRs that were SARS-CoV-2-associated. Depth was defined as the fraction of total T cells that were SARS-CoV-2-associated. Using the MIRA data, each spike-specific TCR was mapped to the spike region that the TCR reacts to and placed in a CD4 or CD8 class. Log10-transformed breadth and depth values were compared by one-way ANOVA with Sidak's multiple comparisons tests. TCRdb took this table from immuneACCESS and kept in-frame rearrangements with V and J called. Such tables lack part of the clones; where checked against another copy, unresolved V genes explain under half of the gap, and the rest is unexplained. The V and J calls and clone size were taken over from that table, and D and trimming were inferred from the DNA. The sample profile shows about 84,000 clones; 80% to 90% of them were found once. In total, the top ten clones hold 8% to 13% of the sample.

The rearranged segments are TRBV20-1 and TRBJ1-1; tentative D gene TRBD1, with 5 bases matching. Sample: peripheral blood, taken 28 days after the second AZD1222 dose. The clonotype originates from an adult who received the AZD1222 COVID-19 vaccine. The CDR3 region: CSARPQGEAFF. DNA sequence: TGCAGTGCTAGACCTCAGGGAGAAGCTTTCTTT.